The source of this T cell receptor beta chain is a study of OX40 agonist ivuxolimab in advanced cancers. Turning to the study itself: It was permissible to have had prior anti-PD-1, anti-PD-L1 or anti-CTLA-4 therapy, and less than 45% had some.

This CDR3 has 13 residues. In germline, CDR1 is SGHDN, CDR2 FVKESK. V was clipped by 0 bases and J by 12 bases, with 12 bases between them. Measured with immunoSEQ multiplex PCR; TCRdb has only the in-frame clones, and not every one. This sample yields 53,000 or so clones, of which 80% to 85% are seen a single time; about 4.6% belongs to the top ten. V and J are TRBV14 and TRBJ1-5; no definite D call. This sample comprised CD4+ or CD8+ T cells sorted from blood, obtained in a trial of the OX40 agonist ivuxolimab. This sequence was found in an adult with an advanced solid tumor such as melanoma, head and neck, liver or kidney cancer. The CDR3 DNA reads as TGTGCCAGCAGCCAAGATTTGGCAAGCGTCCAGCATTTT. This translates into CASSQDLASVQHF.